A single sample is the source of the 16 T cell receptor beta chains below, sequenced in a study of cytomegalovirus exposure and HLA in healthy donors. The PCR ran on 60 Vbeta and 13 Jbeta primers. Only in-frame clones appear in the TCRdb table, and some are missing; sequencing was by immunoSEQ multiplex PCR. The data show about 130,000 clones, 70% to 90% seen once. Sequenced sample: PBMCs. The receptors here all came from a man younger than 35 in good health and CMV-seropositive.

This chain connects TRBV9 to TRBJ1-5; unclear D gene. Trimming left V 0 bases short and J 1 base short, with 8 bases between. The CDR3 has 15 residues. Germline V gene sequence: CDR1 SGDLS, CDR2 YYNGEE. CDR3 protein: CASSVGVESNQPQHF. Written as DNA, the CDR3 is TGTGCCAGCAGCGTAGGTGTAGAGAGCAATCAGCCCCAGCATTTT.

The genes are TRBV19 and TRBJ2-2; 7 bases fit TRBD2. From germline, CDR1 is LNHDA and CDR2 SQIVND (reference sequence). This CDR3 is 14 amino acids long. The V and J ends lost 9 bases and 0 bases, in that order; junction bases with no gene match: 4. The chain's CDR3 is CASRGRANTGELFF. DNA for the CDR3: TGTGCCAGCCGGGGGAGGGCGAACACCGGGGAGCTGTTTTTT.

The rearrangement joins TRBV5-5 to TRBJ2-7; TRBD1 aligns across 7 bases. The V gene's germline CDR1 is SGHKS and CDR2 YYEKEE (reference sequence). The CDR3 loop spans 14 amino acids. Trimming at V came to 4 bases and at J to 3 bases, leaving 7 bases not matched to a gene. Written as DNA, the CDR3 is TGTGCCAGCAGCCTGGGACAGTGGGGCTACGAGCAGTACTTC. Encoded protein: CASSLGQWGYEQYF. The complete variable domain, with remaining parts taken from reference TRBV5-5 and TRBJ2-7, reads DAGVTQSPTHLIKTRGQQVTLRCSPISGHKSVSWYQQVLGQGPQFIFQYYEKEERGRGNFPDRFSARQFPNYSSELNVNALLLGDSALYLCASSLGQWGYEQYFGPGTRLTVT.

The chain uses TRBV2 and TRBJ2-3; tentatively, D is TRBD1 (6 bases). With 7 bases removed from V and 3 bases from J, the gap between germline ends came to 17 bases. CDR1 and CDR2 from the germline V gene are SNHLY and FYNNEI. The CDR3 is 15 residues long. The CDR3 spells CASKGVVAITDTQYF. CDR3 bases: TGTGCCAGCAAGGGGGTTGTAGCCATAACAGATACGCAGTATTTT.

In its sample, this clone was seen once. The rearrangement uses TRBV6-5 and TRBJ1-5; no clear D gene. With 0 bases removed from V and 4 bases from J, the gap between germline ends came to 10 bases. The germline gives CDR1 MNHEY, CDR2 SVGAGI. The CDR3 extends over 15 amino acids. CDR3 in DNA: TGTGCCAGCAGTTACTCGGGCCTTCCTAATCAGCCCCAGCATTTT. It encodes CASSYSGLPNQPQHF.

The V and J genes are TRBV19 and TRBJ2-3; 7 positions match TRBD2. This CDR3 has 14 amino acids. Per germline, CDR1 LNHDA and CDR2 SQIVND (reference sequence). J lost 2 bases, V lost 7 bases, and 6 bases had no gene match. CDR3 in amino acids: CASTTSAYTDTQYF. The DNA of the CDR3 is TGTGCCAGTACCACTAGCGCCTACACAGATACGCAGTATTTT.

The chain uses TRBV7-9 and TRBJ1-2, with TRBD1 as a possible D gene (5 bases). V was pared by 4 bases and J by 8 bases, with 17 bases between. Germline CDR1 SEHNR, CDR2 FQNEAQ (reference sequence). The CDR3 length is 14 residues. The CDR3 nucleotides are TGTGCCAGCAGCTCCTTTGGGCCGGGGGAAGGCTACACCTTC. It is translated as CASSSFGPGEGYTF.

This rearrangement joins TRBV28 to TRBJ1-5; D is uncertain. Trimming left V 4 bases short and J 6 bases short, with 4 bases between. CDR3 length equals 11 residues. Germline values: CDR1 MDHEN, CDR2 SYDVKM. CDR3 nucleotides: TGTGCCAGCAGTTACGGTCAGCCCCAGCATTTT. It translates to CASSYGQPQHF.

The V gene is TRBV7-8, the J gene TRBJ1-6, with D possibly matching TRBD1 (5 bases). The V and J ends lost 2 bases and 2 bases respectively, with 10 bases between them. Germline CDR1 is SGHVS and CDR2 is FQNEAQ. The CDR3 loop spans 16 amino acids. The chain's CDR3 is CASSLTGGTYNSPLHF. As DNA, the CDR3 is TGTGCCAGCAGCTTAACCGGGGGGACCTATAATTCACCCCTCCACTTT.

This clone was observed once. Other DNA sequences in this sample translate to the same CDR3. The chain has TRBV14 and TRBJ2-7, with D uncertain. V was shortened by 1 base and J by 4 bases, with 5 bases between the two germline ends. CDR1 SGHDN and CDR2 FVKESK come from the germline V gene. This CDR3 has 12 amino acids. The CDR3 spells CASSQGLYEQYF. In DNA form, the CDR3 reads TGTGCCAGCAGCCAAGGACTTTACGAGCAGTACTTC.

The J gene is TRBJ1-1, the V gene TRBV9; D is ambiguous. This CDR3 spans 13 amino acids. The V gene's germline CDR1 is SGDLS and CDR2 YYNGEE. The V end was cut by 4 bases, the J end by 5 bases, with 12 bases between. Here the CDR3 DNA reads TGTGCCAGCAGCACCACCAGCGGGACTGAAGCTTTCTTT. Encoded protein: CASSTTSGTEAFF.

This clone was recorded once. The V call is TRBV14, the J call TRBJ1-6, with D perhaps TRBD1 (5 bases). The germline CDR1 and CDR2 sequences are SGHDN and FVKESK. V was pared by 2 bases and J by 7 bases, with 15 bases between. The CDR3 contains 16 residues. CDR3 loop: CASSQIGAVLNSPLHF. The CDR3 bases are TGTGCCAGCAGCCAAATAGGGGCAGTGCTGAATTCACCCCTCCACTTT.

The V gene is TRBV28, the J gene TRBJ1-4, with D unclear. V gave up 8 bases and J gave up 8 bases, with 18 bases separating them. Per germline, CDR1 MDHEN and CDR2 SYDVKM. This CDR3 spans 14 amino acids. CDR3 protein: CASGVSGRREKLFF. Here the CDR3 DNA reads TGTGCCAGCGGAGTTTCGGGTAGGCGAGAAAAACTGTTTTTT.

This sequence joins TRBV7-2 and TRBJ1-1, with a possible D match to TRBD1 (5 bases). Trimming stripped 1 base from V and 1 base from J, with 13 bases between. This CDR3 has 16 residues. Germline-derived CDR1 and CDR2 are SGHTA and FQGNSA. The CDR3 sequence is CASSLDSKGKNTEAFF. DNA for the CDR3: TGTGCCAGCAGCTTAGATTCGAAGGGGAAGAACACTGAAGCTTTCTTT.

The CDR3 region is CASSPRGLNYGYTF. In nucleotides, the CDR3 is TGTGCCAGCAGCCCCAGGGGGCTTAACTATGGCTACACCTTC. The chain links TRBV14 to TRBJ1-2, with 8 nucleotides matching TRBD1. The CDR3 contains 14 residues. Germline-derived CDR1 and CDR2 are SGHDN and FVKESK. Unmatched junction bases numbered 2, after V lost 4 bases and J lost 1 base.

Concerning this clone: A junction boundary mismatches the germline segment, possibly from a read error. This chain uses TRBV18 with TRBJ1-4; 8 bases align to TRBD1. The CDR3 covers 14 residues. Germline V gives CDR1 KGHSH, CDR2 LQKENI. The CDR3 sequence: CASSPGTGELNPTF. In DNA, the CDR3 is TGTGCCAGCTCACCCGGGACAGGAGAACTAAACCCAACCTTT.